The T cell receptor beta chain under discussion was sequenced for a study of cytomegalovirus exposure and HLA in healthy donors. About this clone: Its antigen is unknown.

With 60 Vbeta and 13 Jbeta primers, the PCR was carried out. Sequenced by immunoSEQ multiplex PCR; TCRdb stores in-frame clones only, minus some. Among approximately 130,000 clones listed, 65% to 85% were seen once. With 4 bases clipped from V and 5 bases from J, the junction kept 7 bases outside the gene matches. The germline gives CDR1 SGHNT, CDR2 YYREEE (reference sequence). The CDR3 covers 15 residues. Study-wide results and caveats: A later analysis linked a missense DCLRE1C variant to TCR beta V- and J-gene trimming.

The donors comprised healthy bone marrow donors. The clonotype was recovered from a man in his fifties or sixties in good health and CMV-seronegative. The genes are TRBV5-4 and TRBJ2-1; 9 bases match TRBD1. The specimen sequenced was PBMCs. The DNA of the CDR3 is TGTGCCAGCAGCCTGGGACAGGGAGTACACAATGAGCAGTTCTTC. Translating it yields CASSLGQGVHNEQFF. The full variable domain, completed using reference TRBV5-4 and TRBJ2-1, is ETGVTQSPTHLIKTRGQQVTLRCSSQSGHNTVSWYQQALGQGPQFIFQYYREEENGRGNFPPRFSGLQFPNYSSELNVNALELDDSALYLCASSLGQGVHNEQFFGPGTRLTVL.